The TCR beta chain described here comes from a study of graft-versus-host responses after intestinal transplantation. The wider study: Each transplant was multivisceral, liver-intestinal, or isolated intestinal. The whole recipient group had anti-thymocyte globulin induction followed by tacrolimus and steroids for two to three years. General study results and limits: Recipient marrow held GvH clones, some first seen in ileum or blood.

The CDR3 contains 11 residues. Trimming took 7 bases from V and 6 from J, leaving 9 bases between them. Germline CDR1 and CDR2: LNHDA and SQIVND (reference sequence). In regard to this clone: The antigen is unknown.

Repertoires were generated with immunoSEQ multiplex PCR, while TCRdb's copy carries only in-frame clones and drops some. This table has about 93,000 clones, roughly 91% appearing once. The TCR comes from a human donor who received an intestinal transplant. Specimen: unstimulated CD8+ T cells sorted from spleen or lymph node cells, collected before intestinal transplant. The chain joins TRBV19 to TRBJ1-1; D perhaps matches TRBD1 (5 bases). CDR3 sequence (DNA): TGTGCCAGTACCTCGACAGCTGAAGCTTTCTTT. This codes for CASTSTAEAFF.